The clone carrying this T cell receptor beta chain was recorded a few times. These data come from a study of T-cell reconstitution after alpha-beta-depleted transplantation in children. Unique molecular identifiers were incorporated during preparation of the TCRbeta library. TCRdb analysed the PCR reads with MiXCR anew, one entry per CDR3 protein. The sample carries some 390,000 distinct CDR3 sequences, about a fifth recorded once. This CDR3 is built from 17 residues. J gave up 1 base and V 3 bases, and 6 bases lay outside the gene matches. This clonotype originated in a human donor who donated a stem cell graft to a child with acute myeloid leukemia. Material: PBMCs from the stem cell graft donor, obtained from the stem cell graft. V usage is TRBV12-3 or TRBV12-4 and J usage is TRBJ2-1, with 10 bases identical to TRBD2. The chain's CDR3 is CASSLLAGDLSYNEQFF. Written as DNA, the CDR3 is TGTGCCAGCAGTTTGCTAGCGGGGGACCTTTCCTACAATGAGCAGTTCTTC.